Presented here are 26 T cell receptor beta chains from one specimen sequenced in a study of T-cell memory formation after mild COVID-19. In TCRdb, the 5' RACE reads were re-called with MiXCR into one record per CDR3 protein. Among more than 250,000 distinct CDR3 sequences listed, under 20% were seen once. Specimen: PBMCs or a T cell subset sorted from them (not recorded which). These receptors all stem from a young man who had mild COVID-19 (a few samples of this study predate the infection). Cell type and time point are not known.

This clonotype came up once. The CDR3 protein is CASHGGPNSPLHF. The CDR3 DNA reads TGTGCCAGCCATGGGGGCCCTAATTCACCCCTCCACTTT. The V call is TRBV5-6, the J call TRBJ1-6; TRBD1 might be the D (6 bases). This CDR3 has 13 amino acids. Germline CDR1 SGHDT, CDR2 YYEEEE. Trimming pared 7 bases from V and 6 bases from J, leaving 11 bases between. Full variable domain (remainder filled in from reference TRBV5-6 and TRBJ1-6): DAGVTQSPTHLIKTRGQQVTLRCSPKSGHDTVSWYQQALGQGPQFIFQYYEEEERQRGNFPDRFSGHQFPNYSSELNVNALLLGDSALYLCASHGGPNSPLHFGNGTRLTVT.

This clonotype showed up just a few times. This chain joins TRBV14 and TRBJ2-2; D unclear. The CDR3 covers 13 residues. V gave up 5 bases and J gave up 5 bases, with 9 bases separating them. The germline V gene encodes CDR1 SGHDN and CDR2 FVKESK. The CDR3 region has the DNA TGTGCCAGCAGCGGGATGGGGACCGGGGAGCTGTTTTTT. Amino acid sequence: CASSGMGTGELFF.

This clonotype turned up a few times. The rearrangement joins TRBV6-5 to TRBJ1-2; tentatively, D is TRBD1 (6 bases). CDR1 and CDR2 from the germline V gene are MNHEY and SVGAGI. The CDR3 covers 14 residues. V was trimmed by 0 bases and J by 8 bases, leaving 13 bases between them. CDR3 nucleotides: TGTGCCAGCAGTTACTCGGGGGGGGCATGGGGCTACACCTTC. It is translated as CASSYSGGAWGYTF.

At least ten counts were recorded for this clonotype. The rearrangement links TRBV5-1 to TRBJ2-5; 7 nucleotides line up with TRBD2. V lost 1 base and J lost 3; bases outside the gene matches: 6. The germline CDR1 and CDR2 sequences are SGHRS and YFSETQ. The length of the CDR3 is 15 residues. In nucleotides, the CDR3 is TGCGCCAGCAGCTTGAGTTCCAGCGGGGAAGAGACCCAGTACTTC. Residues: CASSLSSSGEETQYF.

The gene calls are TRBV24-1 and TRBJ2-3; D not resolved. The CDR3 runs 11 residues. Germline lookup yields CDR1 KGHDR and CDR2 SFDVKD. Trimming took 9 bases from V and 4 from J, leaving 7 bases between them. DNA for the CDR3: TGTGCCACCGGCGTCTCAGATACGCAGTATTTT. Encoded protein: CATGVSDTQYF.

J is TRBJ2-7 and V is TRBV5-1; tentative D call: TRBD2 (6 bases). V shed 3 bases and J shed 1 base, with 14 bases lying between them. The CDR3 totals 15 residues. CDR1 SGHRS and CDR2 YFSETQ come from the germline V gene. The CDR3 DNA follows: TGCGCCAGCAGCTACTCGGGGGATTGGTCCTACGAGCAGTACTTC. Its translation: CASSYSGDWSYEQYF.

The chain's CDR3 is CASSQESVPGSYEQYF. The CDR3 DNA reads as TGCGCCAGCAGCCAAGAAAGCGTCCCGGGCTCCTACGAGCAGTACTTC. The rearrangement links TRBV4-3 to TRBJ2-7, with D hard to call. The V and J ends lost 0 bases and 0 bases respectively, with 12 bases between them. The CDR3 has 16 residues. Germline lookup yields CDR1 LGHNA and CDR2 YSLEER.

This CDR3 reads CSASPGSYEQYV. The DNA of the CDR3 is TGCAGTGCTAGTCCAGGGTCCTACGAGCAGTACGTC. The chain couples TRBV20-1 to TRBJ2-7; a weak D match, TRBD1 (5 bases). CDR1 DFQATT and CDR2 SNEGSKA come from the germline V gene (reference sequence). There are 12 residues in the CDR3. The V end lost 3 bases, the J end lost 1 base, and 7 bases lay between the germline ends.

This clonotype occurred a few times. This chain uses TRBV4-1 with TRBJ2-1; D gene unclear. The CDR3 contains 15 residues. CDR1 MGHRA and CDR2 YSYEKL come from the germline V gene. The V end was cut by 3 bases, the J end by 7 bases, with 16 bases between. CDR3 protein: CASSQGKIDMNEQFF. The CDR3 region has the DNA TGCGCCAGCAGCCAGGGTAAGATTGATATGAATGAGCAGTTCTTC.

This clonotype was seen a handful of times. This chain connects TRBV11-2 to TRBJ2-5; TRBD2 aligns across 10 bases. Germline values: CDR1 SGHAT, CDR2 FQNNGV. The CDR3 length is 15 residues. The ends lost 2 bases at V and 4 bases at J; junction bases unmatched: 4. The CDR3 coding sequence is TGTGCCAGCAGCTTAACAGCGGGGGGGACAGAGACCCAGTACTTC. The encoded protein is CASSLTAGGTETQYF.

The chain couples TRBV28 to TRBJ2-2, with 9 bases aligning to TRBD1. This CDR3 has 19 residues. With 6 bases clipped from V and 7 bases from J, the junction kept 21 bases outside the gene matches. CDR1 is MDHEN, CDR2 SYDVKM, per germline. The DNA for the CDR3 is TGTGCCAGCAGCTCGACTGGCGAGTTCGGGACAGGGAAAATCGGGGAGCTGTTTTTT. This sequence encodes CASSSTGEFGTGKIGELFF.

This sequence joins TRBV7-9 and TRBJ2-2, with 9 positions matching TRBD1. This CDR3 is 14 amino acids long. CDR1 is SEHNR and CDR2 is FQNEAQ in the germline V gene (reference sequence). J gave up 6 bases and V 3 bases, and 2 bases lay outside the gene matches. The CDR3, as DNA: TGTGCCAGCAGCTTTAGGACAGGGGCCGGGGAGCTGTTTTTT. Its protein is CASSFRTGAGELFF.

V gene TRBV10-3 combines with J gene TRBJ1-1, with D maybe TRBD1 (6 bases). Germline assignment: CDR1 ENHRY and CDR2 SYGVKD. V lost 4 bases and J 11 bases, leaving 14 bases between the germline ends. The length of the CDR3 is 12 residues. In DNA form, the CDR3 reads TGTGCCATCAGTGGAGACAGAGGGGGGGCTTTCTTT. It is translated as CAISGDRGGAFF.

This clonotype was detected a few times. V usage is TRBV21-1 and J usage is TRBJ2-1; TRBD2, the D gene given by the table, was not confirmed from the DNA. TRBV21-1 has pseudogene status. The CDR3 sequence is 17 residues long. For the CDR3, the DNA is TGTGCCAGCAGCAAAGAGCGGCCCGGGGGCTCCTACAATGAGCAGTTCTTC. It yields the protein CASSKERPGGSYNEQFF.

In its sample, this clonotype was seen a few times. The chain has TRBV20-1 and TRBJ2-1, with 11 bases identical to TRBD2. V lost 7 bases to trimming and J lost 1 base; unmatched junction nucleotides: 9. CDR3 size: 16 residues. Germline V gene sequence: CDR1 DFQATT, CDR2 SNEGSKA (reference sequence). The CDR3 spells CSVAASGGSSYNEQFF. The CDR3 bases are TGCAGTGTCGCAGCTAGCGGGGGGTCGTCCTACAATGAGCAGTTCTTC.

The V and J genes are TRBV4-1 and TRBJ2-7, with a possible D match to TRBD1 (6 bases). The V gene lost 2 bases and the J gene lost 2 bases, with 13 bases spanning the gap. Germline-derived CDR1 and CDR2 are MGHRA and YSYEKL. The CDR3 has 15 residues. The CDR3 sequence is CASSQSKGVTYEQYF. The CDR3 nucleotides are TGCGCCAGCAGCCAATCCAAGGGGGTCACCTACGAGCAGTACTTC.

This clonotype was counted only a few times. The chain employs TRBV5-4 and TRBJ2-7, with D tentatively TRBD1 (5 bases). The CDR3 runs 13 residues. Per the germline V gene, CDR1 is SGHNT and CDR2 is YYREEE (reference sequence). Trimming took 4 bases from V and 6 from J, leaving 14 bases between them. CDR3 sequence (DNA): TGTGCCAGCAGCCCACCAGGGTCGGGCGAGCAGTACGTC. Protein sequence: CASSPPGSGEQYV.

This rearrangement joins TRBV28 to TRBJ1-2; TRBD1 matches at 11 bases. CDR1 is MDHEN, CDR2 SYDVKM, per germline. V was pared by 6 bases and J by 4 bases, with 7 bases of the junction left unmatched. CDR3 size: 15 residues. The CDR3 DNA reads as TGTGCCAGCAGGACCCCGGGACAGGGGGTCTATGGCTACACCTTC. As protein: CASRTPGQGVYGYTF.

This clonotype was seen a handful of times. The chain joins TRBV6-2 or TRBV6-3 to TRBJ2-1; TRBD2 is a possible D gene (6 bases). This CDR3 spans 14 amino acids. V shed 8 bases and J shed 6 bases, with 17 bases lying between them. CDR1 and CDR2 (germline): MNHEY, SVGEGT. This CDR3 is CASGGTSLFNEQFF. The CDR3, as DNA: TGTGCCAGCGGGGGGACGTCCCTGTTCAATGAGCAGTTCTTC.

This chain joins TRBV20-1 and TRBJ2-5; the match to TRBD2 covers 10 bases. V gave up 5 bases and J gave up 5 bases; unmatched junction bases: 8. CDR1 is DFQATT, CDR2 SNEGSKA, per germline (reference sequence). The CDR3 has 14 residues. This CDR3 is CSAVILAGIETQYF. The CDR3 DNA is TGCAGTGCTGTAATACTAGCGGGGATTGAGACCCAGTACTTC.

This clonotype was observed a handful of times. This chain joins TRBV7-9 and TRBJ2-2; D gene uncertain. CDR1 and CDR2 (germline): SEHNR, FQNEAQ (reference sequence). The CDR3 loop spans 15 amino acids. V lost 8 bases and J lost 1, with 14 bases in between. CDR3 sequence (DNA): TGTGCCAGCTATAACACCCAGATGAACACCGGGGAGCTGTTTTTT. Translated: CASYNTQMNTGELFF.

This clonotype has just a few counts. The chain employs TRBV5-1 and TRBJ2-3, with a weak D call TRBD2 (6 bases). CDR1 is SGHRS, CDR2 YFSETQ, per germline. Trimming took 4 bases from V and 5 from J, leaving 17 bases between them. The CDR3 extends over 15 amino acids. For the CDR3, the DNA is TGCGCCAGCAGCGGAGGGACCAATTCCCAAGATACGCAGTATTTT. Translated, it gives CASSGGTNSQDTQYF. Using reference TRBV5-1 and TRBJ2-3 for the parts outside the CDR3, the full variable domain is KAGVTQTPRYLIKTRGQQVTLSCSPISGHRSVSWYQQTPGQGLQFLFEYFSETQRNKGNFPGRFSGRQFSNSRSEMNVSTLELGDSALYLCASSGGTNSQDTQYFGPGTRLTVL.

This clonotype came up once. V is TRBV12-3 or TRBV12-4 and J is TRBJ2-4; TRBD2 agrees at 12 bases. This CDR3 contains 17 residues. Losses at the gene ends were 3 bases for V and 7 bases for J; bases not matched to a gene: 10. The DNA of the CDR3 is TGTGCCAGCAGTTTCGCCCCCCCTAGCGGGGGGGCCAACATTCAGTACTTC. Translating gives CASSFAPPSGGANIQYF.

This chain uses TRBV2 with TRBJ1-6; unclear D gene. Germline CDR1 is SNHLY and CDR2 is FYNNEI. Trimming cost V 4 bases and J 7 bases, with 5 bases left between them. CDR3 size: 12 residues. CDR3 loop: CASSVVNSPLHF. Here the CDR3 DNA reads TGTGCCAGCAGTGTCGTGAATTCACCCCTCCACTTT.

This clonotype showed up just a few times. The chain employs TRBV12-5 and TRBJ2-1; D gene ambiguous. This CDR3 contains 12 residues. Germline V gene lookup returns CDR1 LGHNT and CDR2 FRNRAP. Trimming took 4 bases from V and 7 from J, leaving 8 bases between them. The CDR3: CASGSRRNEQFF. The CDR3 region has the DNA TGTGCTAGTGGTTCCCGGAGAAATGAGCAGTTCTTC.

This clonotype turned up a few times. J is TRBJ2-1 and V is TRBV6-4; TRBD2 agrees at 16 bases. The V gene end was trimmed by 3 bases and the J gene end by 6 bases; junction bases not matched to a gene: 2. This CDR3 region has 16 residues. CDR1 is MRHNA, CDR2 SNTAGT, per germline. The CDR3 coding sequence is TGTGCCAGCAGTGATGGGACTAGCGGGGGGGCCAATGAGCAGTTCTTC. Encoded protein: CASSDGTSGGANEQFF.